The source of this T cell receptor (beta chain) is a study of T cells in Graves' hyperthyroidism and ophthalmopathy. What was amplified from RNA transcripts were TCR beta CDR3 regions. A first-round RT-PCR of the TCR CDR3 used the HTBI primer set. TCRdb reprocessed the multiplex PCR reads with MiXCR, giving one entry per CDR3 protein. The sample includes hundreds of thousands of distinct CDR3 sequences, about 45% seen only once; the top ten take less than 9%. Study-wide findings and caveats: Ophthalmopathy was model-predicted a median about six months pre-onset. Blood also carried most thyroid clonotypes expanded above 0.001.

Only a few counts were recorded for this clonotype. Its specificity is not known. Trimming removed 5 bases at V and 1 base at J, with 8 bases between. Germline CDR1 reads MGHDK; CDR2 reads SYGVNS. CDR3 length equals 13 residues. The chain couples TRBV25-1 to TRBJ1-1; D gene ambiguous. This sequence originates from an adult man with Graves' disease, either hyperthyroidism or ophthalmopathy (not recorded which). Sequencing input: peripheral blood or thyroid tissue (not recorded which). The CDR3 is CASSRLPNTEAFF. CDR3 bases: TGTGCCAGCAGTCGTTTACCGAACACTGAAGCTTTCTTT.